Presented here are 5 T cell receptor beta chains from one specimen sequenced in a study of cytomegalovirus exposure and HLA in healthy donors. It was with 60 Vbeta and 13 Jbeta primers that the PCR ran. Some clones are missing from TCRdb's copy, which holds only in-frame ones; the method was immunoSEQ multiplex PCR. The sample carries about 150,000 clones, 70% to 80% recorded once. The sample taken for sequencing was PBMCs. The receptors here all came from a human donor in good health.

The chain uses TRBV27 and TRBJ2-7; D gene ambiguous. Germline V gene lookup returns CDR1 MNHEY and CDR2 SMNVEV (reference sequence). The CDR3 contains 13 residues. The V gene lost 5 bases and the J gene lost 3 bases, with 11 bases spanning the gap. In nucleotides, the CDR3 is TGTGCCAGCAGTCTCGGTCCCGACTACGAGCAGTACTTC. Translated: CASSLGPDYEQYF.

This rearrangement joins TRBV15 to TRBJ1-2; 10 bases align to TRBD1. CDR3 size: 14 residues. The ends lost 5 bases at V and 2 bases at J; junction bases unmatched: 2. The germline V gene encodes CDR1 LNHNV and CDR2 YYDKDF (reference sequence). The DNA of the CDR3 is TGTGCCACCAGCCGGGGACAGGGGAACTATGGCTACACCTTC. Its translation: CATSRGQGNYGYTF.

The V and J genes are TRBV7-9 and TRBJ2-3; 9 bases line up with TRBD1. Per the germline V gene, CDR1 is SEHNR and CDR2 is FQNEAQ (reference sequence). Losses at the gene ends were 8 bases for V and 2 bases for J; bases not matched to a gene: 8. The CDR3 has 15 amino acids. As DNA, the CDR3 is TGTGCCAGCGGCACAGGGGGCGCCCCCACAGATACGCAGTATTTT. It codes for CASGTGGAPTDTQYF.

The V call is TRBV6-4, the J call TRBJ2-1; 10 positions agree with TRBD2. Germline V gene data show CDR1 as MRHNA and CDR2 as SNTAGT. J gave up 8 bases and V 2 bases, and 3 bases lay outside the gene matches. CDR3 length equals 14 residues. DNA for the CDR3: TGTGCCAGCAGTGACAGCGGGAGGGCCTATGAGCAGTTCTTC. The encoded protein is CASSDSGRAYEQFF.

The chain joins TRBV6-4 to TRBJ2-3; the match to TRBD2 covers 12 bases. V shed 6 bases and J 4 bases; nucleotides not matched to a gene: 5. Germline V gene lookup returns CDR1 MRHNA and CDR2 SNTAGT. This CDR3 comprises 15 residues. The CDR3, as DNA: TGTGCCAGCAGACTAGCGGGGGGCCTTCCAGATACGCAGTATTTT. Translating it yields CASRLAGGLPDTQYF.